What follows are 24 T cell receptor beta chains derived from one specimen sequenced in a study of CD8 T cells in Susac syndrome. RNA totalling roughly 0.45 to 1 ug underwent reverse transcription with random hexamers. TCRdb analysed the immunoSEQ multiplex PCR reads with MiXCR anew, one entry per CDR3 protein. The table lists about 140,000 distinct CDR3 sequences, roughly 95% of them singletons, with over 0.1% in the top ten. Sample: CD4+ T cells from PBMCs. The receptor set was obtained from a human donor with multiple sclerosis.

The CDR3: CATSDVRANRQNEQFF. The CDR3 DNA reads TGTGCCACCAGTGATGTCAGGGCAAACCGGCAAAATGAGCAGTTCTTC. The J gene is TRBJ2-1, the V gene TRBV24-1; a weak D match, TRBD1 (5 bases). The V end was cut by 3 bases, the J end by 7 bases, with 18 bases between. The CDR3 extends over 16 amino acids. Germline V gene data show CDR1 as KGHDR and CDR2 as SFDVKD.

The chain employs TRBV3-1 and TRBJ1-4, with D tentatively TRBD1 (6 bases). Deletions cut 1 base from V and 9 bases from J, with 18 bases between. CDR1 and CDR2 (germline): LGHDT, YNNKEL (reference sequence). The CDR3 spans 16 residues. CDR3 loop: CASSQVRGANLQKLFF. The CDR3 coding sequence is TGTGCCAGCAGCCAAGTACGGGGGGCGAACCTTCAAAAACTGTTTTTT.

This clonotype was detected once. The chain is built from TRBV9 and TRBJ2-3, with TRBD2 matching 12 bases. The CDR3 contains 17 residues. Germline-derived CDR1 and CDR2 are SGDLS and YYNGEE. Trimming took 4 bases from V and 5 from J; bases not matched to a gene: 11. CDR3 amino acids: CASSPGLAGISIDTQYF. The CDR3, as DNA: TGTGCCAGCAGCCCCGGACTAGCGGGGATTTCAATAGATACGCAGTATTTT.

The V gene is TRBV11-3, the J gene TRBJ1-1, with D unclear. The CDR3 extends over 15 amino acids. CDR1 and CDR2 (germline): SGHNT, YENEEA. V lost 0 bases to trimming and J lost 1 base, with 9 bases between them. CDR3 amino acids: CASSLDHGQNTEAFF. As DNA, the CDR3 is TGTGCCAGCAGCTTAGATCACGGCCAGAACACTGAAGCTTTCTTT. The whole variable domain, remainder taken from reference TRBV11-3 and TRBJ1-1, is EAGVVQSPRYKIIEKKQPVAFWCNPISGHNTLYWYLQNLGQGPELLIRYENEEAVDDSQLPKDRFSAERLKGVDSTLKIQPAELGDSAVYLCASSLDHGQNTEAFFGQGTRLTVV.

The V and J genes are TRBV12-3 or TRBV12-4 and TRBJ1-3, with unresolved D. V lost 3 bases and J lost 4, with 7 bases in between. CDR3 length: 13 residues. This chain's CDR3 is CASSFWNGNTIYF. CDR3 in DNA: TGTGCCAGCAGTTTTTGGAACGGAAACACCATATATTTT.

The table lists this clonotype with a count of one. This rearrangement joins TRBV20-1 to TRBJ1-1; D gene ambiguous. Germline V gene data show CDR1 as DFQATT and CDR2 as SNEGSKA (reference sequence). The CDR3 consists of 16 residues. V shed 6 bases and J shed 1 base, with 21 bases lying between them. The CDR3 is CSAKRGVRVRNTEAFF. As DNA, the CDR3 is TGCAGTGCCAAGAGAGGTGTGAGGGTTAGGAACACTGAAGCTTTCTTT.

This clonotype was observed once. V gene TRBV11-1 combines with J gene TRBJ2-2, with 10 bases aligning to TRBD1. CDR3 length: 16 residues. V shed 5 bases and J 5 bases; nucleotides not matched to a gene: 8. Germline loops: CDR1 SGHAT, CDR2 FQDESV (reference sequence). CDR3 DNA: TGTGCCAGCAGCCGACGGGGGACAGGGGAAACCGGGGAGCTGTTTTTT. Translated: CASSRRGTGETGELFF.

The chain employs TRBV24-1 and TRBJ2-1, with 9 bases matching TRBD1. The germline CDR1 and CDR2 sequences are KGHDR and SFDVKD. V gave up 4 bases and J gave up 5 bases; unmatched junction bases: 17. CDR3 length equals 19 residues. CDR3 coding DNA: TGTGCCACCAGTGACCCGTTAAAATCTCCGGGACAGGGTAACAATGAGCAGTTCTTC. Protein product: CATSDPLKSPGQGNNEQFF.

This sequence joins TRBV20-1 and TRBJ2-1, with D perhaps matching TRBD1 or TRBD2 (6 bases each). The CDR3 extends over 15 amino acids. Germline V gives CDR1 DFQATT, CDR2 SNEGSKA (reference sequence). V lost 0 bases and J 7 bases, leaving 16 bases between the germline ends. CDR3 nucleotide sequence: TGCAGTGCTAGAGATCCCTGGGGGGCCTCTAATGAGCAGTTCTTC. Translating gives CSARDPWGASNEQFF.

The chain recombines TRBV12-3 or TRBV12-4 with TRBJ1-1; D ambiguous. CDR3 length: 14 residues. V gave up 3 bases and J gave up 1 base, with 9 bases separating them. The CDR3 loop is CASSFVRQNTEAFF. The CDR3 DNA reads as TGTGCCAGCAGTTTTGTCAGGCAGAACACTGAAGCTTTCTTT.

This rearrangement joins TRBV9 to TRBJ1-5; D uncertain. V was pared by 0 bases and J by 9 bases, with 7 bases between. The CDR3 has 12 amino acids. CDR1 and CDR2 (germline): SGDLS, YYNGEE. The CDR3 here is CASSVGDLPQHF. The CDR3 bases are TGTGCCAGCAGCGTAGGAGATTTGCCCCAGCATTTT.

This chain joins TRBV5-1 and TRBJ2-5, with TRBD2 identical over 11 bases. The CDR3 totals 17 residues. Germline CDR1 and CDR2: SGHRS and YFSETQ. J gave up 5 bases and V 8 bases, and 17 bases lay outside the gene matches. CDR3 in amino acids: CASQHGPTSGAGETQYF. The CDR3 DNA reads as TGCGCCAGTCAGCACGGCCCGACTAGCGGGGCCGGGGAGACCCAGTACTTC.

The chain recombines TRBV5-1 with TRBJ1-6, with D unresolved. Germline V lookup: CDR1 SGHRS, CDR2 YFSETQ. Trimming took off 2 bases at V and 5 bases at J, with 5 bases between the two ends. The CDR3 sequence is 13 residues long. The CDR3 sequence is CASSLADNSPLHF. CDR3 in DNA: TGCGCCAGCAGCTTAGCGGATAATTCACCCCTCCACTTT.

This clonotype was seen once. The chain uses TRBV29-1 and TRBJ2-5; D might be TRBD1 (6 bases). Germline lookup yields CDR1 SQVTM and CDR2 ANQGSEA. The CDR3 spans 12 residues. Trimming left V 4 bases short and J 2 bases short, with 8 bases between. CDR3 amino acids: CSVGQVQETQYF. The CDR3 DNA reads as TGCAGCGTTGGACAGGTTCAAGAGACCCAGTACTTC.

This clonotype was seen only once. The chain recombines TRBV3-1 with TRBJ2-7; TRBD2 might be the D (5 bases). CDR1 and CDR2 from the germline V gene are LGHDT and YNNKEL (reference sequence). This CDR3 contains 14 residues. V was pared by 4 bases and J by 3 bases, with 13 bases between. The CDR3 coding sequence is TGTGCCAGCAGCCCATCCGGGATCCACTACGAGCAGTACTTC. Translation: CASSPSGIHYEQYF.

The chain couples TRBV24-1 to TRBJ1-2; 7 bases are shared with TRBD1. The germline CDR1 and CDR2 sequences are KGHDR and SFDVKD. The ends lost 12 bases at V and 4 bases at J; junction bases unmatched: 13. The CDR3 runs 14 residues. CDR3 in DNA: TGTGCCTCCTCGGCGGGCAGGGGGTCCTATGGCTACACCTTC. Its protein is CASSAGRGSYGYTF.

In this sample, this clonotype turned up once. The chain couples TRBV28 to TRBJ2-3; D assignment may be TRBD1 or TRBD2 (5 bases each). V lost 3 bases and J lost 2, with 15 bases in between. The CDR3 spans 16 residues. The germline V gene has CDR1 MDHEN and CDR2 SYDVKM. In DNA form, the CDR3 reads TGTGCCAGCAGTTTGGGGCCCTTAGGGACCACAGATACGCAGTATTTT. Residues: CASSLGPLGTTDTQYF.

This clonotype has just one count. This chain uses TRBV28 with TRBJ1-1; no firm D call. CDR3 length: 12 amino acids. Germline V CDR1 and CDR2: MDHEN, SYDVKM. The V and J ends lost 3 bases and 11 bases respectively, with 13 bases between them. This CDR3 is CASSFVGFGAFF. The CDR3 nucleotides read TGTGCCAGCAGTTTTGTGGGTTTCGGGGCTTTCTTT.

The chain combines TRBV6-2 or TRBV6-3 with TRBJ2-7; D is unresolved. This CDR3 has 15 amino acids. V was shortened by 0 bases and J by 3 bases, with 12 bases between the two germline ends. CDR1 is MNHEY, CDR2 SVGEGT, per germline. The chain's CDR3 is CASSYSGLSGYEQYF. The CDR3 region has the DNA TGTGCCAGCAGTTACTCCGGTCTTTCGGGCTACGAGCAGTACTTC.

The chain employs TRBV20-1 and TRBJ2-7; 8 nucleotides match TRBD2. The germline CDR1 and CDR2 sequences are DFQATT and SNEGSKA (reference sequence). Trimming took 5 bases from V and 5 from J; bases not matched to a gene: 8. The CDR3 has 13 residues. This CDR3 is CSAVGTRLHEQYF. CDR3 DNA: TGCAGTGCTGTTGGGACTAGACTCCACGAGCAGTACTTC.

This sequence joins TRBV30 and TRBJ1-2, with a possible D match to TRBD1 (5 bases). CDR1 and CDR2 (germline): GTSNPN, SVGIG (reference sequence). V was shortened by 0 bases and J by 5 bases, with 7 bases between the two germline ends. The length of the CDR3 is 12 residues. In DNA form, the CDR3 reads TGTGCCTGGAGTGTAGAGGGGTATGGCTACACCTTC. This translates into CAWSVEGYGYTF.

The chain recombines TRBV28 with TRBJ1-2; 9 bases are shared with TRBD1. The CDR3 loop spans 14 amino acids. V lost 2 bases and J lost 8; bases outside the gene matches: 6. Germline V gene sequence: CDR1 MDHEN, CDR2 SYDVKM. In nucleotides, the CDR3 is TGTGCCAGCAGTTTAGGACAGGGGACGCGGGGCTACACCTTC. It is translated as CASSLGQGTRGYTF.

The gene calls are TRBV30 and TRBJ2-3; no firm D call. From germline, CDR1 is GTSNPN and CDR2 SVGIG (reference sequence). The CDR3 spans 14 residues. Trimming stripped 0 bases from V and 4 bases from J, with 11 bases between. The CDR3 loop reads CAWSVQVWSDTQYF. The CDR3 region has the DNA TGTGCCTGGAGTGTACAAGTCTGGTCAGATACGCAGTATTTT.

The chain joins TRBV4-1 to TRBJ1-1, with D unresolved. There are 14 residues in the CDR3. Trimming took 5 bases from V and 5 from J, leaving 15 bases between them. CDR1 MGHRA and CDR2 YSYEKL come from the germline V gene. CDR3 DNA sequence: TGCGCCAGCAGCTCCCGTAGAATGGAGACTGAAGCTTTCTTT. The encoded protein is CASSSRRMETEAFF.